Each of the 23 T cell receptor beta chains below was sequenced from the same sample in a study of Ad26.COV2.S vaccination and SARS-CoV-2 variants. Specified treatment: around 19 received Ad26.COV2.S at low or high dose, single or two shots; about 5 received placebo; per-sample allocation not given. The samples date from day 63 after the first vaccine or placebo injection. Produced via immunoSEQ multiplex PCR; TCRdb's table is partial and in-frame only. The repertoire holds about 370,000 clones, with 75% to 90% as singletons. Sample: peripheral blood, taken in a trial of Ad26.COV2.S vaccine versus placebo. These receptors all stem from a person between 18 and 65 years old who received the Ad26.COV2.S COVID-19 vaccine or a placebo.

V is TRBV7-9 and J is TRBJ2-6; 8 nucleotides align to TRBD1. The CDR3 has 16 amino acids. With V trimmed by 5 bases and J by 4 bases, 7 bases remained unmatched. The germline CDR1 and CDR2 sequences are SEHNR and FQNEAQ (reference sequence). CDR3 sequence reads: CASSPRTGSGANVLTF. As DNA, the CDR3 is TGTGCCAGCAGCCCAAGGACAGGGTCCGGGGCCAACGTCCTGACTTTC.

The CDR3 DNA sequence: TGTGCCAGCAGCTTAGAGGGGACTGGTGAGCAGTTCTTC. It yields the protein CASSLEGTGEQFF. The rearrangement joins TRBV11-3 to TRBJ2-1, with a weak D call TRBD2 (6 bases). CDR3 length: 13 amino acids. V gave up 0 bases and J gave up 9 bases, with 9 bases separating them. The germline V gene encodes CDR1 SGHNT and CDR2 YENEEA.

The chain has TRBV12-3 or TRBV12-4 and TRBJ2-2; D unresolved. This CDR3 is 13 amino acids long. V was clipped by 1 base and J by 3 bases, with 3 bases between them. The CDR3 DNA is TGTGCCAGCAGTTTAGTGGACACCGGGGAGCTGTTTTTT. It codes for CASSLVDTGELFF.

The V call is TRBV6-4, the J call TRBJ2-3; TRBD2 matches at 11 bases. The CDR3 sequence is 16 residues long. In germline, CDR1 is MRHNA, CDR2 SNTAGT. After removal of 5 bases from V and 2 bases from J, the junction contained 6 bases not matched to a gene. CDR3 sequence reads: CASSRTSGSSTDTQYF. CDR3 in DNA: TGTGCCAGCAGTAGGACTAGCGGGTCTTCCACAGATACGCAGTATTTT.

The chain is built from TRBV6-5 and TRBJ2-3; D is possibly TRBD2 (5 bases). V was shortened by 6 bases and J by 2 bases, with 12 bases between the two germline ends. CDR3 length equals 14 residues. CDR1 is MNHEY, CDR2 SVGAGI, per germline. In nucleotides, the CDR3 is TGTGCCAGCAGCCCAATGAGGGTCACAGATACGCAGTATTTT. Translation: CASSPMRVTDTQYF.

The chain joins TRBV7-8 to TRBJ1-2; 7 nucleotides line up with TRBD1. The CDR3 runs to 15 residues. V shed 6 bases, J shed 6 bases, and the junction held 13 bases outside the gene matches. Germline V gene lookup returns CDR1 SGHVS and CDR2 FQNEAQ. The CDR3 loop reads CASSRERGQNDGYTF. The DNA for the CDR3 is TGTGCCAGCAGTAGGGAACGGGGACAGAATGATGGCTACACCTTC.

V usage is TRBV6-5 and J usage is TRBJ2-3; D call uncertain. The CDR3 extends over 16 amino acids. Trimming took 4 bases from V and 1 from J, leaving 15 bases between them. CDR1 and CDR2 from the germline V gene are MNHEY and SVGAGI. In DNA form, the CDR3 reads TGTGCCAGCAGTTTCAATCCCACGGCCCGCACAGATACGCAGTATTTT. Encoded protein: CASSFNPTARTDTQYF.

The rearrangement links TRBV6-4 to TRBJ2-3; 9 bases are shared with TRBD2. From germline, CDR1 is MRHNA and CDR2 SNTAGT. This CDR3 is 16 amino acids long. The J segment lost 2 bases and the V segment lost 0 bases, leaving 3 bases of the junction unmatched. Here the CDR3 DNA reads TGTGCCAGCAGTGACTCTGGGACTAGCCCCACAGATACGCAGTATTTT. Protein product: CASSDSGTSPTDTQYF.

The CDR3 DNA is TGTGCCAGCAGCTTCGTGCTAGATAATTCACCCCTCCACTTT. Protein: CASSFVLDNSPLHF. The chain uses TRBV11-2 and TRBJ1-6; D gene uncertain. The V gene's germline CDR1 is SGHAT and CDR2 FQNNGV. The CDR3 is 14 residues long. With 3 bases removed from V and 5 bases from J, the gap between germline ends came to 8 bases. Supplemented by reference TRBV11-2 and TRBJ1-6, the full variable domain reads EAGVAQSPRYKIIEKRQSVAFWCNPISGHATLYWYQQILGQGPKLLIQFQNNGVVDDSQLPKDRFSAERLKGVDSTLKIQPAKLEDSAVYLCASSFVLDNSPLHFGNGTRLTVT.

The count of this clone is one. The chain couples TRBV30 to TRBJ1-5, with unresolved D. Between the trimmed V and J ends, which lost 1 base and 2 bases, there was a span of 9 bases. Germline V gene lookup returns CDR1 GTSNPN and CDR2 SVGIG (reference sequence). The CDR3 spans 14 residues. In DNA, the CDR3 is TGTGCCTGGAGTGAGGGTTATCGCAATCAGCCCCAGCATTTT. As protein: CAWSEGYRNQPQHF.

The chain uses TRBV18 and TRBJ1-6, with TRBD1 identical over 7 bases. V shed 2 bases, J shed 6 bases, and the junction held 1 base outside the gene matches. CDR3 length: 14 residues. Germline V lookup: CDR1 KGHSH, CDR2 LQKENI. CDR3 sequence reads: CASSPDRANSPLHF. The CDR3 bases are TGTGCCAGCTCACCAGACAGGGCTAATTCACCCCTCCACTTT. Full variable domain (rest looked up from reference TRBV18 and TRBJ1-6): NAGVMQNPRHLVRRRGQEARLRCSPMKGHSHVYWYRQLPEEGLKFMVYLQKENIIDESGMPKERFSAEFPKEGPSILRIQQVVRGDSAAYFCASSPDRANSPLHFGNGTRLTVT.

The chain is built from TRBV7-2 and TRBJ1-2; D is possibly TRBD1 (5 bases). The CDR3 contains 15 residues. Germline CDR1 reads SGHTA; CDR2 reads FQGNSA. V gave up 0 bases and J gave up 5 bases, with 13 bases separating them. This chain's CDR3 is CASSLAAGTLYGYTF. In DNA, the CDR3 is TGTGCCAGCAGCTTAGCGGCAGGGACCTTATATGGCTACACCTTC.

The chain carries TRBV10-3 and TRBJ1-6; possibly TRBD1 for D (6 bases). Between the trimmed V and J ends, which lost 3 bases and 10 bases, there was a span of 13 bases. CDR1 ENHRY and CDR2 SYGVKD come from the germline V gene. The CDR3 has 14 amino acids. CDR3 DNA: TGTGCCATCAGTGATTCCCAGGGGCGGTCACCCCTCCACTTT. It specifies CAISDSQGRSPLHF.

The CDR3 sequence is CAWSPRQGDTEAFF. Written as DNA, the CDR3 is TGTGCCTGGAGCCCCCGACAGGGGGACACTGAAGCTTTCTTT. The chain combines TRBV30 with TRBJ1-1; 9 bases match TRBD1. Germline V gene lookup returns CDR1 GTSNPN and CDR2 SVGIG (reference sequence). This CDR3 region has 14 residues. Germline trimming cut 3 bases from V and 3 bases from J; bases unmatched to any gene: 5.

The rearrangement uses TRBV7-9 and TRBJ2-5; 7 bases are a match to TRBD1. The CDR3 runs to 14 residues. V shed 6 bases and J 5 bases; nucleotides not matched to a gene: 9. CDR1 and CDR2 from the germline V gene are SEHNR and FQNEAQ (reference sequence). CDR3 region: CASRPTGEGETQYF. In nucleotides, the CDR3 is TGTGCCAGCAGACCAACAGGGGAAGGGGAGACCCAGTACTTC.

The CDR3 reads CASSLWASGPTRETQYF. For the CDR3, the DNA is TGTGCCAGCAGTTTATGGGCTAGCGGGCCCACCCGGGAGACCCAGTACTTC. V is TRBV27 and J is TRBJ2-5; 8 nucleotides agree with TRBD2. Germline assignment: CDR1 MNHEY and CDR2 SMNVEV (reference sequence). This CDR3 is 17 amino acids long. J lost 5 bases, V lost 1 base, and 12 bases had no gene match.

V gene TRBV11-3 combines with J gene TRBJ1-2; 7 positions match TRBD1. This CDR3 spans 17 amino acids. Germline V gene sequence: CDR1 SGHNT, CDR2 YENEEA. Trimming cost V 1 base and J 1 base; bases outside gene matches: 9. CDR3 DNA sequence: TGTGCCAGCAGCTTAGGGATAGGGGGCGATATTAACTATGGCTACACCTTC. It translates to CASSLGIGGDINYGYTF.

V and J are TRBV24-1 and TRBJ2-7; D possibly corresponds to TRBD2 (5 bases). V was cut by 5 bases and J by 6 bases, with 16 bases left in between. This CDR3 is 14 amino acids long. Germline V lookup: CDR1 KGHDR, CDR2 SFDVKD. CDR3 residues: CATSGSGEKGEQYF. The CDR3 DNA sequence: TGTGCCACCAGTGGTAGTGGGGAGAAGGGCGAGCAGTACTTC.

The chain links TRBV9 to TRBJ2-3; 13 bases line up with TRBD2. The V segment lost 3 bases and the J segment 2 bases; nucleotides outside the gene matches: 3. Germline CDR1 and CDR2: SGDLS and YYNGEE. The CDR3 loop spans 16 amino acids. CDR3 loop: CASSGLAGGPTDTQYF. The CDR3 bases are TGTGCCAGCAGCGGACTAGCGGGAGGACCCACAGATACGCAGTATTTT.

This clone was seen only once. The rearrangement joins TRBV3-1 (or the pseudogene TRBV3-2) to TRBJ2-1; 9 bases line up with TRBD1. This CDR3 has 14 residues. CDR1 is LGHDT, CDR2 YNNKEL, per germline (reference sequence). V lost 7 bases and J lost 1; bases outside the gene matches: 2. CDR3 nucleotide sequence: TGTGCCAGCACCGGGACAGGGTCCTACAATGAGCAGTTCTTC. Translated: CASTGTGSYNEQFF.

The V gene is TRBV6-5, the J gene TRBJ2-2, with 7 bases matching TRBD2. V lost 0 bases, J lost 6 bases, and 4 bases stayed unmatched. The germline gives CDR1 MNHEY, CDR2 SVGAGI. The CDR3 extends over 15 amino acids. The CDR3 loop is CASSYSGGGAGELFF. The DNA for the CDR3 is TGTGCCAGCAGTTACTCGGGGGGAGGGGCCGGGGAGCTGTTTTTT.

The V gene is TRBV5-5, the J gene TRBJ1-4, with D perhaps TRBD1 (5 bases). Trimming removed 4 bases at V and 7 bases at J, with 17 bases between. The germline V gene encodes CDR1 SGHKS and CDR2 YYEKEE (reference sequence). The length of the CDR3 is 15 residues. CDR3 region: CASSSWDGLSEKLFF. For the CDR3, the DNA is TGTGCCAGCAGCAGCTGGGACGGCCTGAGTGAAAAACTGTTTTTT.

The chain joins TRBV6-4 to TRBJ2-1; a weak D match, TRBD2 (5 bases). Germline loops: CDR1 MRHNA, CDR2 SNTAGT. Trimming stripped 3 bases from V and 0 bases from J, with 12 bases between. This CDR3 is built from 16 residues. The CDR3 here is CASSDPSNRSYNEQFF. The CDR3 DNA follows: TGTGCCAGCAGTGATCCTAGCAATCGCTCCTACAATGAGCAGTTCTTC.